A single sample gave rise to the 31 T cell receptor beta chains below, sequenced in a study of cytomegalovirus exposure and HLA in healthy donors. Primers for the PCR totalled 60 Vbeta and 13 Jbeta. The assay was immunoSEQ multiplex PCR, and TCRdb's table has in-frame clones only and misses some. The sample yields approximately 110,000 clones, around 75% seen once. Specimen: PBMCs. These receptors all stem from a man aged 55 to 69 in good health and CMV-seropositive.

The rearrangement joins TRBV5-4 to TRBJ2-5, with D possibly matching TRBD1 (5 bases). Trimming stripped 4 bases from V and 3 bases from J, with 13 bases between. In germline, CDR1 is SGHNT, CDR2 YYREEE (reference sequence). This CDR3 has 14 residues. This CDR3 reads CASSLRTIKETQYF. The DNA of the CDR3 is TGTGCCAGCAGCCTGAGGACAATTAAAGAGACCCAGTACTTC.

This chain connects TRBV4-2 to TRBJ1-1, with a possible D match to TRBD1 (6 bases). Trimming removed 1 base from V and 5 bases from J, with 8 bases in between. Germline V gene data show CDR1 as LGHNA and CDR2 as YNFKEQ. The CDR3 runs to 13 residues. This chain's CDR3 is CASSQAGETEAFF. The CDR3 DNA is TGTGCCAGCAGCCAAGCAGGGGAGACTGAAGCTTTCTTT.

CDR3 sequence: CAWSTGTSGRGGTQYF. CDR3 in DNA: TGTGCCTGGTCTACCGGGACTAGCGGCCGCGGAGGTACGCAGTATTTT. This chain uses TRBV30 with TRBJ2-3; 11 bases map to TRBD2. The CDR3 runs 16 residues. Germline loops: CDR1 GTSNPN, CDR2 SVGIG (reference sequence). The V gene end was trimmed by 5 bases and the J gene end by 8 bases; junction bases not matched to a gene: 15.

This chain connects TRBV30 to TRBJ2-7; TRBD2 matches at 8 bases. The CDR3 is 16 amino acids. J gave up 2 bases and V 0 bases, and 9 bases lay outside the gene matches. CDR1 and CDR2 from the germline V gene are GTSNPN and SVGIG (reference sequence). The CDR3 loop is CAWSVAGGAKAYEQYF. CDR3 DNA sequence: TGTGCCTGGAGTGTTGCGGGGGGCGCAAAGGCCTACGAGCAGTACTTC.

This clone has just a few counts. The V gene is TRBV30, the J gene TRBJ2-5; TRBD2 might be the D (5 bases). The germline CDR1 and CDR2 sequences are GTSNPN and SVGIG (reference sequence). Trimming removed 5 bases at V and 10 bases at J, with 20 bases between. The CDR3 length is 13 residues. This CDR3 reads CAWVLRAGGGQYF. CDR3 bases: TGTGCCTGGGTTCTACGGGCGGGCGGCGGCCAGTACTTC.

The gene calls are TRBV4-1 and TRBJ2-3, with D possibly TRBD2 on 6 matching bases. Germline-derived CDR1 and CDR2 are MGHRA and YSYEKL. CDR3 length equals 14 residues. Trimming removed 0 bases at V and 4 bases at J, with 8 bases between. The CDR3 protein is CASSQEEGSDTQYF. CDR3 DNA: TGCGCCAGCAGCCAAGAGGAGGGGTCAGATACGCAGTATTTT.

This clone was seen just once. This rearrangement joins TRBV20-1 to TRBJ1-3; D is unresolved. The V gene lost 6 bases and the J gene lost 4 bases, with 7 bases spanning the gap. Germline V gene sequence: CDR1 DFQATT, CDR2 SNEGSKA (reference sequence). This CDR3 comprises 11 residues. The CDR3 DNA reads TGCAGTGCCCAGACAGGAAACACCATATATTTT. Translating it yields CSAQTGNTIYF.

The gene calls are TRBV27 and TRBJ1-2, with 10 bases matching TRBD1. The length of the CDR3 is 16 residues. Germline V lookup: CDR1 MNHEY, CDR2 SMNVEV (reference sequence). The ends lost 4 bases at V and 1 base at J; junction bases unmatched: 6. DNA of the CDR3: TGTGCCAGCAGTTCGCGGGACAGGGGACTTAACTATGGCTACACCTTC. Translating it yields CASSSRDRGLNYGYTF.

This clone showed up just once. The gene calls are TRBV9 and TRBJ2-2; 8 bases fit TRBD2. This CDR3 contains 15 residues. Germline assignment: CDR1 SGDLS and CDR2 YYNGEE. Germline trimming cut 7 bases from V and 8 bases from J; bases unmatched to any gene: 13. The CDR3 protein is CASRLGGDLEGELFF. The CDR3 coding sequence is TGTGCCAGCCGACTCGGGGGGGATTTGGAGGGGGAGCTGTTTTTT.

This chain uses TRBV5-1 with TRBJ1-5; 8 bases are shared with TRBD1. Germline CDR1 and CDR2: SGHRS and YFSETQ. The CDR3 consists of 13 residues. V shed 4 bases, J shed 6 bases, and the junction held 3 bases outside the gene matches. CDR3 coding DNA: TGCGCCAGCAGCGAAGGACAGGGTCAGCCCCAGCATTTT. The encoded protein is CASSEGQGQPQHF. The variable domain in full, completed from reference TRBV5-1 and TRBJ1-5, reads KAGVTQTPRYLIKTRGQQVTLSCSPISGHRSVSWYQQTPGQGLQFLFEYFSETQRNKGNFPGRFSGRQFSNSRSEMNVSTLELGDSALYLCASSEGQGQPQHFGDGTRLSIL.

The rearrangement joins TRBV5-4 to TRBJ2-7; a possible D gene is TRBD2 (6 bases). This CDR3 is 15 amino acids long. V was shortened by 0 bases and J by 0 bases, with 10 bases between the two germline ends. Germline lookup yields CDR1 SGHNT and CDR2 YYREEE (reference sequence). CDR3 amino acids: CASSLGRGTSYEQYF. In nucleotides, the CDR3 is TGTGCCAGCAGCTTGGGACGGGGGACCTCCTACGAGCAGTACTTC. Drawing the rest from reference TRBV5-4 and TRBJ2-7, the complete variable domain is ETGVTQSPTHLIKTRGQQVTLRCSSQSGHNTVSWYQQALGQGPQFIFQYYREEENGRGNFPPRFSGLQFPNYSSELNVNALELDDSALYLCASSLGRGTSYEQYFGPGTRLTVT.

The V gene is TRBV6-1, the J gene TRBJ2-3, with 7 bases that match TRBD2. The J segment lost 2 bases and the V segment lost 6 bases, leaving 8 bases of the junction unmatched. The CDR3 covers 15 residues. Germline V lookup: CDR1 MNHNS, CDR2 SASEGT. CDR3 loop: CASSSGTLTTDTQYF. DNA of the CDR3: TGTGCCAGCAGCAGCGGGACCTTAACCACAGATACGCAGTATTTT.

This clone was seen only a few times. The gene calls are TRBV9 and TRBJ2-5; TRBD2 is a possible D gene (6 bases). This CDR3 has 15 amino acids. Per the germline V gene, CDR1 is SGDLS and CDR2 is YYNGEE. Trimming stripped 3 bases from V and 1 base from J, with 13 bases between. CDR3 loop: CASSAESGSQETQYF. The CDR3 DNA reads as TGTGCCAGCAGCGCCGAGTCCGGGAGCCAAGAGACCCAGTACTTC.

This clone has a single count. The chain couples TRBV4-1 to TRBJ1-6; tentatively, D is TRBD1 (6 bases). This CDR3 has 13 residues. The germline V and J ends were trimmed by 5 bases and 7 bases, with 9 bases remaining between them. CDR1 is MGHRA and CDR2 is YSYEKL in the germline V gene. CDR3 in DNA: TGCGCCAGCAGCATCCAGGGGAATTCACCCCTCCACTTT. It encodes CASSIQGNSPLHF.

The J gene is TRBJ1-1, the V gene TRBV7-3; unclear D gene. Germline CDR1 and CDR2: SGHTA and FQGTGA. The CDR3 loop spans 13 amino acids. Trimming took off 6 bases at V and 5 bases at J, with 13 bases between the two ends. CDR3 protein: CASSPDRRTEAFF. The CDR3 nucleotides are TGTGCCAGCAGTCCGGATCGGCGGACTGAAGCTTTCTTT.

V usage is TRBV27 and J usage is TRBJ1-2; weak D call: TRBD1 (6 bases). CDR3 size: 14 residues. Trimming took off 5 bases at V and 8 bases at J, with 18 bases between the two ends. CDR1 is MNHEY, CDR2 SMNVEV, per germline (reference sequence). The CDR3 sequence is CASSQQGWGGGYTF. DNA of the CDR3: TGTGCCAGCAGTCAACAGGGTTGGGGCGGAGGCTACACCTTC.

The rearrangement links TRBV6-1 to TRBJ2-4; TRBD2 is a possible D gene (6 bases). V lost 2 bases and J 0 bases, leaving 14 bases between the germline ends. The CDR3 has 17 amino acids. Germline V gene data show CDR1 as MNHNS and CDR2 as SASEGT. CDR3 DNA: TGTGCCAGCAGTGAAAGGGCAGGGACTTTAGCCAAAAACATTCAGTACTTC. This sequence encodes CASSERAGTLAKNIQYF.

As regards this clone: Other DNA sequences of this sample code for an identical CDR3. The V call is TRBV19, the J call TRBJ2-5; 9 bases line up with TRBD2. In germline, CDR1 is LNHDA, CDR2 SQIVND (reference sequence). Trimming at V came to 5 bases and at J to 7 bases, leaving 11 bases not matched to a gene. This CDR3 comprises 15 residues. The CDR3 sequence: CASSYYSGGTRTQYF. The CDR3 DNA is TGTGCCAGTAGTTATTATAGCGGGGGCACGAGGACCCAGTACTTC.

The CDR3 sequence: CASSVGDSPPNTQYF. The CDR3 region has the DNA TGTGCCAGCAGCGTAGGAGACAGCCCCCCCAATACGCAGTATTTT. This rearrangement joins TRBV9 to TRBJ2-3; TRBD1 might be the D (5 bases). CDR3 length equals 15 residues. V was cut by 0 bases and J by 7 bases, with 15 bases left in between. Germline assignment: CDR1 SGDLS and CDR2 YYNGEE.

This chain links TRBV6-5 with TRBJ1-1, with TRBD1 as a possible D gene (5 bases). V gave up 5 bases and J gave up 1 base, with 11 bases separating them. The V gene's germline CDR1 is MNHEY and CDR2 SVGAGI. The CDR3 covers 14 residues. CDR3 protein: CASSRDSRNTEAFF. Here the CDR3 DNA reads TGTGCCAGCAGTCGGGACTCTCGGAACACTGAAGCTTTCTTT.

Comment on this clone: Mismatch with germline at one junction end may stem from a read error. This chain joins TRBV19 and TRBJ2-1; D perhaps matches TRBD2 (5 bases). Germline loops: CDR1 LNHDA, CDR2 SQIVND (reference sequence). CDR3 size: 12 residues. The CDR3 nucleotides read TGTGCCAGTAGTACTCCAGGAGGAGTTCGGCTCTTC. Protein: CASSTPGGVRLF.

The V gene is TRBV19, the J gene TRBJ2-2; D is perhaps TRBD2 (7 bases). V shed 4 bases and J shed 5 bases, with 14 bases lying between them. Germline V gives CDR1 LNHDA, CDR2 SQIVND (reference sequence). This CDR3 is 15 amino acids long. This chain's CDR3 is CASSRGGAGTGELFF. The CDR3 nucleotides read TGTGCCAGTAGTAGGGGGGGCGCCGGAACCGGGGAGCTGTTTTTT.

This clone was counted a few times. V gene TRBV5-4 combines with J gene TRBJ2-5; D may be TRBD2 (6 bases). Germline CDR1 SGHNT, CDR2 YYREEE (reference sequence). The V end lost 5 bases, the J end lost 0 bases, and 8 bases lay between the germline ends. The CDR3 sequence is 13 residues long. CDR3 sequence reads: CASSRDYQETQYF. The CDR3 bases are TGTGCCAGCAGTCGGGACTACCAAGAGACCCAGTACTTC.

The sample holds a few counts of this clone. In DNA, the CDR3 is TGTGCCAGTAGTCGAGGCATTGCCTACGAGCAGTACTTC. The encoded protein is CASSRGIAYEQYF. The V call is TRBV19, the J call TRBJ2-7; D unclear. The CDR3 extends over 13 amino acids. The V gene lost 5 bases and the J gene lost 2 bases, with 10 bases spanning the gap. From germline, CDR1 is LNHDA and CDR2 SQIVND (reference sequence).

This clone appeared a single time. The rearrangement links TRBV9 to TRBJ2-3; TRBD2 matches 14 bases. CDR1 SGDLS and CDR2 YYNGEE come from the germline V gene. V gave up 0 bases and J gave up 5 bases; unmatched junction bases: 8. The CDR3 has 18 amino acids. CDR3 in amino acids: CASSVGPSTSGGGDTQYF. CDR3 DNA sequence: TGTGCCAGCAGCGTAGGCCCCTCGACTAGCGGGGGGGGAGATACGCAGTATTTT.

The rearrangement joins TRBV7-3 to TRBJ1-1; 7 bases are shared with TRBD1. Germline V gives CDR1 SGHTA, CDR2 FQGTGA. The CDR3 runs 12 residues. V shed 5 bases and J 11 bases; nucleotides not matched to a gene: 8. The CDR3 protein is CASSPPTGRAFF. CDR3 nucleotide sequence: TGTGCCAGCAGCCCACCGACAGGGCGGGCTTTCTTT.

The chain employs TRBV29-1 and TRBJ2-3, with D tentatively TRBD2 (6 bases). V lost 1 base to trimming and J lost 2 bases, with 10 bases between them. The CDR3 spans 14 residues. Looked up from germline, CDR1 is SQVTM and CDR2 is ANQGSEA. The CDR3 sequence is CSVEGGRNTDTQYF. CDR3 nucleotides: TGCAGCGTTGAAGGAGGGAGGAACACAGATACGCAGTATTTT.

In this sample, this clone turned up a few times. The rearrangement links TRBV7-9 to TRBJ1-1, with 7 positions matching TRBD1. Germline V CDR1 and CDR2: SEHNR, FQNEAQ (reference sequence). The V and J ends lost 5 bases and 1 base, in that order; junction bases with no gene match: 4. The CDR3 is 14 amino acids. The CDR3 spells CASSPNRGNTEAFF. The CDR3 nucleotides read TGTGCCAGCAGCCCAAACAGGGGGAACACTGAAGCTTTCTTT.

This rearrangement joins TRBV19 to TRBJ1-6; D possibly corresponds to TRBD1 (5 bases). Trimming removed 8 bases at V and 9 bases at J, with 23 bases between. The CDR3 consists of 16 residues. Germline V lookup: CDR1 LNHDA, CDR2 SQIVND (reference sequence). CDR3 nucleotides: TGTGCCAGTCGACCCTCAAGAACAGGATCGGGTTCACCCCTCCACTTT. This translates into CASRPSRTGSGSPLHF.

This clone came up a few times. The chain is built from TRBV5-1 and TRBJ1-2; TRBD1 might be the D (6 bases). V shed 0 bases and J shed 8 bases, with 11 bases lying between them. This CDR3 is 13 amino acids long. Germline values: CDR1 SGHRS, CDR2 YFSETQ. The DNA for the CDR3 is TGCGCCAGCAGCTTGGACAGGGAGCGGGGCTACACCTTC. Protein: CASSLDRERGYTF.

J is TRBJ2-1 and V is TRBV7-2; D might be TRBD2 (5 bases). CDR1 is SGHTA, CDR2 FQGNSA, per germline. Deletions cut 1 base from V and 5 bases from J, with 12 bases between. The length of the CDR3 is 15 residues. Here the CDR3 reads CASSLGTPWNNEQFF. CDR3 sequence (DNA): TGTGCCAGCAGCTTAGGGACTCCCTGGAACAATGAGCAGTTCTTC.